A selection of T cell receptor beta chains follows, all from one sample in a study of cytomegalovirus exposure and HLA in healthy donors. The assay was immunoSEQ multiplex PCR, and TCRdb's table has in-frame clones only and misses some. The sample records about 98,000 clones, approximately 78% being singletons. Sequences were obtained from PBMCs. Receptors originate from a man aged 40-49 years in good health and CMV-seronegative. Each CDR3 is given with its conserved first and last residue. The D gene is left open where the match is weak. Clone size appears in some rows only: once, few, many, or a class for an expanded clone.

clone_size	v_call	j_call	d_call	cdr3_length	cdr3_aa	cdr3_nt
NA	TRBV18	TRBJ2-1	TRBD1	12	CATGGLYNEQFF	TGTGCAACAGGGGGCCTCTACAATGAGCAGTTCTTC
NA	TRBV7-2	TRBJ2-3	NA	17	CASRPRGQDLYTDTQYF	TGTGCCAGCAGGCCTAGAGGGCAGGACCTCTACACAGATACGCAGTATTTT
NA	TRBV5-1	TRBJ1-1	TRBD1	14	CASSSIGQDTEAFF	TGCGCCAGCAGCTCAATTGGACAGGACACTGAAGCTTTCTTT
NA	TRBV18	TRBJ2-7	NA	14	CASSPQDRASEQYF	TGTGCCAGCTCACCACAAGACAGAGCCTCCGAGCAGTACTTC
once	TRBV10-2	TRBJ1-1	NA	13	CASSDNGLREAFF	TGCGCCAGCAGTGACAACGGACTCCGTGAAGCTTTCTTT
once	TRBV6-4	TRBJ1-1	NA	12	CASSDPTGRAFF	TGTGCCAGCAGTGACCCCACAGGGCGGGCTTTCTTT
NA	TRBV19	TRBJ1-2	NA	14	CASSKDSGGEGYTF	TGTGCCAGTAGCAAAGACTCGGGAGGAGAAGGCTACACCTTC
NA	TRBV14	TRBJ2-2	NA	16	CTSSLVGTSNTGELFF	TGTACCAGCAGCTTAGTAGGGACATCGAACACCGGGGAGCTGTTTTTT
NA	TRBV11-2	TRBJ2-7	TRBD2	15	CASSLRDYNSYEQYF	TGTGCCAGCAGCCTACGGGACTACAACTCCTACGAGCAGTACTTC
NA	TRBV7-7	TRBJ2-5	TRBD1	18	CASSPEFRRAGGGETQYF	TGTGCCAGCAGCCCAGAATTTAGAAGGGCAGGGGGCGGGGAGACCCAGTACTTC
NA	TRBV7-9	TRBJ2-5	TRBD1	16	CSSSLERDRVRETQYF	TGTTCCAGCAGCTTAGAACGGGACAGGGTTCGCGAGACCCAGTACTTC
NA	TRBV27	TRBJ2-3	TRBD1	15	CASSYNRGHTDTQYF	TGTGCCAGCAGCTACAACAGGGGGCACACAGATACGCAGTATTTT
NA	TRBV5-1	TRBJ2-3	TRBD2	16	CASSLRAGGRTDTQYF	TGCGCCAGCAGCTTGAGGGCGGGGGGGCGCACAGATACGCAGTATTTT
NA	TRBV4-1	TRBJ2-7	TRBD1	14	CASSQGQGVYEQYF	TGCGCCAGCAGCCAAGGACAGGGGGTCTACGAGCAGTACTTC
NA	TRBV7-3	TRBJ2-1	NA	13	CASSTFGTQEQFF	TGTGCCAGCAGCACGTTTGGGACACAGGAGCAGTTCTTC
NA	TRBV27	TRBJ1-5	NA	16	CASSPQTGRVGTPQHF	TGTGCCAGCTCACCCCAAACAGGGAGGGTAGGGACGCCCCAGCATTTT
NA	TRBV28	TRBJ1-1	TRBD1	14	CASRTGALNTEAFF	TGTGCCAGCAGAACAGGGGCGTTGAACACTGAAGCTTTCTTT
NA	TRBV29-1	TRBJ2-3	TRBD2	14	CSVFGLARTDTQYF	TGCAGCGTTTTTGGACTAGCGAGAACAGATACGCAGTATTTT
few	TRBV5-1	TRBJ1-1	TRBD1	13	CASSSYGQAEAFF	TGCGCCAGCAGCTCATACGGACAGGCTGAAGCTTTCTTT
NA	TRBV18	TRBJ2-7	NA	13	CASSLAEAYEQYF	TGTGCCAGCTCACTTGCGGAAGCCTACGAGCAGTACTTC
NA	TRBV28	TRBJ1-3	TRBD1	15	CASSEYGTGGNTIYF	TGTGCCAGCAGTGAATACGGGACAGGCGGAAACACCATATATTTT
NA	TRBV6-5	TRBJ1-3	NA	15	CASSYSSTPGNTIYF	TGTGCCAGCAGTTACTCGAGTACTCCTGGAAACACCATATATTTT
NA	TRBV5-4	TRBJ2-3	TRBD2	13	CASSRGGPDTQYF	TGTGCCAGCAGCCGGGGAGGGCCAGATACGCAGTATTTT
NA	TRBV30	TRBJ1-2	NA	11	CAWSAGGGYTF	TGTGCCTGGAGTGCTGGAGGAGGCTACACCTTC
NA	TRBV6-1	TRBJ1-2	TRBD1	15	CASSTPTGTNYGYTF	TGTGCCAGCAGTACACCGACAGGGACTAACTATGGCTACACCTTC
once	TRBV11-2	TRBJ2-7	NA	17	CASSLAFRGLLSYEQYF	TGTGCCAGCAGCTTAGCGTTTCGGGGACTGCTCTCCTACGAGCAGTACTTC
NA	TRBV7-2	TRBJ2-3	TRBD2	17	CASSLGTSGGATDTQYF	TGTGCCAGCAGCTTGGGGACTAGCGGGGGTGCGACAGATACGCAGTATTTT
NA	TRBV7-2	TRBJ1-2	NA	13	CASSLGQVYGYTF	TGTGCCAGCAGCTTAGGTCAGGTCTATGGCTACACCTTC
NA	TRBV18	TRBJ2-1	NA	14	CASSPDWQVDEQFF	TGTGCCAGCTCACCAGATTGGCAGGTCGATGAGCAGTTCTTC
NA	TRBV6-1	TRBJ2-1	NA	12	CASSQQTVEQFF	TGTGCCAGCAGTCAACAGACAGTTGAGCAGTTCTTC
NA	TRBV7-9	TRBJ1-2	NA	12	CSSSLTGYGYTF	TGTTCCAGCAGCTTAACCGGCTATGGCTACACCTTC
NA	TRBV6-1	TRBJ1-5	NA	13	CASSDYSNQPQHF	TGTGCCAGCAGTGATTATAGCAATCAGCCCCAGCATTTT
once	TRBV6-1	TRBJ2-2	NA	14	CASSEQKNTGELFF	TGTGCCAGCAGTGAACAGAAGAACACCGGGGAGCTGTTTTTT
few	TRBV4-1	TRBJ2-3	NA	16	CASSPRTAMDTDTQYF	TGCGCCAGCAGCCCGCGGACAGCCATGGACACAGATACGCAGTATTTT
NA	TRBV7-9	TRBJ1-5	NA	15	CASSTGELRGQPQHF	TGTGCCAGCAGCACGGGAGAATTAAGGGGACAGCCCCAGCATTTT
once	TRBV19	TRBJ2-7	NA	15	CASSIQSDLPYEQYF	TGTGCCAGTAGTATACAGTCAGATTTACCCTACGAGCAGTACTTC
NA	TRBV4-1	TRBJ2-6	NA	17	CASSQDFPKMGANVLTF	TGCGCCAGCAGCCAAGATTTTCCTAAGATGGGGGCCAACGTCCTGACTTTC